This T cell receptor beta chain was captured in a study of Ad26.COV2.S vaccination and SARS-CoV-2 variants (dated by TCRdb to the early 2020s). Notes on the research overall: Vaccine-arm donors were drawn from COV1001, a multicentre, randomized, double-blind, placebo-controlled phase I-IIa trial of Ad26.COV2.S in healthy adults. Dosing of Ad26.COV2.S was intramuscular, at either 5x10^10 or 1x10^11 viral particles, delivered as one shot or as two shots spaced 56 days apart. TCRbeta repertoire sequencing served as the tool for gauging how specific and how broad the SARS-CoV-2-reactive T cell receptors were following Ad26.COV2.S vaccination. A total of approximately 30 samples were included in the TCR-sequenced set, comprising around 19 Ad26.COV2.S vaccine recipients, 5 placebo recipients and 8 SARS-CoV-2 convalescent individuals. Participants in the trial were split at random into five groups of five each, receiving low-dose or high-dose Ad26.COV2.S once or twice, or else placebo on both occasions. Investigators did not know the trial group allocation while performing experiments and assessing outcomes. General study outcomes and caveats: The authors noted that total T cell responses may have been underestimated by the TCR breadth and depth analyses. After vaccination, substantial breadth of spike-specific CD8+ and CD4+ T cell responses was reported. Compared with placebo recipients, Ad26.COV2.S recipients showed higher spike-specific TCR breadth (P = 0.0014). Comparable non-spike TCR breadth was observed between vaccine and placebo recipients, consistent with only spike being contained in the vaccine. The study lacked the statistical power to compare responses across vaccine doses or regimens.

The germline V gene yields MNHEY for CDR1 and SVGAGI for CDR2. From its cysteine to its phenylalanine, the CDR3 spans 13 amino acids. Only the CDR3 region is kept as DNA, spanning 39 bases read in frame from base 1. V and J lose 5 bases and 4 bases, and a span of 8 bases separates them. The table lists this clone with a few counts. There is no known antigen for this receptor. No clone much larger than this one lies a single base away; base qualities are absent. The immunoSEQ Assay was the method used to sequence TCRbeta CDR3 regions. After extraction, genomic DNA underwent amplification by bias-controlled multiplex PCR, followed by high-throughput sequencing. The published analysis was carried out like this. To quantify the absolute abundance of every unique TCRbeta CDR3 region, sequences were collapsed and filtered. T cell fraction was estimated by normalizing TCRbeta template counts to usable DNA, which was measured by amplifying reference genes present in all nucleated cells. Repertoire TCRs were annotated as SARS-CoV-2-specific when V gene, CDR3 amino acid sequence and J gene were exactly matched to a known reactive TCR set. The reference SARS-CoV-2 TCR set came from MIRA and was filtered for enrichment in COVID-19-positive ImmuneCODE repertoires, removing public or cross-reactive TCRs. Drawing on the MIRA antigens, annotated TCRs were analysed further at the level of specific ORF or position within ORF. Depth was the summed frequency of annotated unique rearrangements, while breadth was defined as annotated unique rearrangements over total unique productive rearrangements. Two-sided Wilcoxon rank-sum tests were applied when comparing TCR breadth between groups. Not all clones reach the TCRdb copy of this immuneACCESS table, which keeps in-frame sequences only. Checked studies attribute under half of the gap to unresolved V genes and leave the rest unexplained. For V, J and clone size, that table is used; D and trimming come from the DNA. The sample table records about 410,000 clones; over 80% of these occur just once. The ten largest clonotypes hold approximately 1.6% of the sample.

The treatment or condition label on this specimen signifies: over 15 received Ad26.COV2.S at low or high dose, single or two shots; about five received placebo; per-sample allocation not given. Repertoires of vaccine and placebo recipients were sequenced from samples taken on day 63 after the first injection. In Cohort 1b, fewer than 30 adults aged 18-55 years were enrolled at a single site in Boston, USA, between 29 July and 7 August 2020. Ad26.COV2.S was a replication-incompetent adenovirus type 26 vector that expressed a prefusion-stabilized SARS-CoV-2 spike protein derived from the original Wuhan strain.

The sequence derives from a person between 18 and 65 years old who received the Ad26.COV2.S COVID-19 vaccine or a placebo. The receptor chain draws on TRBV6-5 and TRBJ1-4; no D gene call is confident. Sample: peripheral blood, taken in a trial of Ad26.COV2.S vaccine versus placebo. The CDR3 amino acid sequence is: CASSRTINEKLFF. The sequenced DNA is TGTGCCAGCAGTAGGACGATTAATGAAAAACTGTTTTTT.